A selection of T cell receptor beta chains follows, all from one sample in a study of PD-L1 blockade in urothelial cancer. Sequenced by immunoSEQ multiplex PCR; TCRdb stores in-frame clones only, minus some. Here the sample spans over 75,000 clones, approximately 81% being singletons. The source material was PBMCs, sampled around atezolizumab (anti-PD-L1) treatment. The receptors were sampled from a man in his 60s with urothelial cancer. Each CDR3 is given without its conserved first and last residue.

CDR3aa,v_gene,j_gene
ASSVEGGVYNEQF,TRBV9,TRBJ2-1
ASSQEAWDRSTDTQY,TRBV4-2,TRBJ2-3
ASSLQGYSQPQH,TRBV19,TRBJ1-5
ASSLGVGGRQETQY,TRBV9,TRBJ2-5
SARMGDRVY,TRBV20-1,TRBJ2-7
ASSFGTGGYQPYEQY,TRBV5-4,TRBJ2-7
ATLGTGQTYEQY,TRBV10-3,TRBJ2-7
ASRGNRGPNQPQH,TRBV2,TRBJ1-5
ASRSGVRITEAF,TRBV19,TRBJ1-1
ASSSNVGQGRGAF,TRBV7-3,TRBJ1-1
ASSRAVAQGNGYT,TRBV7-8,TRBJ1-2
ASPGQVNTGELF,TRBV7-9,TRBJ2-2
ASSRPGGYGYT,TRBV7-2,TRBJ1-2
ASSIFSGPGGEKLF,TRBV19,TRBJ1-4
ASSDGPYEQY,TRBV2,TRBJ2-7
ASSVKAAGGANVLT,TRBV9,TRBJ2-6
ASRLGGAFSNYGYT,TRBV4-1,TRBJ1-2
ASSLGDRQPQH,TRBV11-2,TRBJ1-5
ASRLAARDNEQF,TRBV7-2,TRBJ2-1
ASSSRQEGYT,TRBV7-9,TRBJ1-2
ASMARSNQPQH,TRBV6-1,TRBJ1-5
ASSSGIVNEKLF,TRBV9,TRBJ1-4
ASSLRRLAGVFTDTQY,TRBV11-2,TRBJ2-3
ASSDPRGLDTQY,TRBV2,TRBJ2-3
ASSKGPKRTGFLGRTGELF,TRBV21-1,TRBJ2-2
AIGGDYTDTQY,TRBV10-3,TRBJ2-3
ARGTGGIQVQY,TRBV30,TRBJ2-7
ASSLVSGENTGELF,TRBV7-9,TRBJ2-2
ASSLGGGFLSYEQY,TRBV7-8,TRBJ2-7
ATSDSHYGYT,TRBV10-2,TRBJ1-2
ASSLGGTENSYEQY,TRBV5-6,TRBJ2-7
AWRRGLSGEKLF,TRBV30,TRBJ1-4
ASRTTGKSTYEQY,TRBV5-6,TRBJ2-7
ASSSIDRVRQKIEQF,TRBV5-5,TRBJ2-1
ASSQTGLDTQY,TRBV4-1,TRBJ2-3
ASSSRTQGKY,TRBV28,TRBJ2-3
ASSQANVQF,TRBV4-1,TRBJ2-1
ASSPPLQPSGNTIY,TRBV18,TRBJ1-3
ASSTGTSTLADTQY,TRBV5-1,TRBJ2-3